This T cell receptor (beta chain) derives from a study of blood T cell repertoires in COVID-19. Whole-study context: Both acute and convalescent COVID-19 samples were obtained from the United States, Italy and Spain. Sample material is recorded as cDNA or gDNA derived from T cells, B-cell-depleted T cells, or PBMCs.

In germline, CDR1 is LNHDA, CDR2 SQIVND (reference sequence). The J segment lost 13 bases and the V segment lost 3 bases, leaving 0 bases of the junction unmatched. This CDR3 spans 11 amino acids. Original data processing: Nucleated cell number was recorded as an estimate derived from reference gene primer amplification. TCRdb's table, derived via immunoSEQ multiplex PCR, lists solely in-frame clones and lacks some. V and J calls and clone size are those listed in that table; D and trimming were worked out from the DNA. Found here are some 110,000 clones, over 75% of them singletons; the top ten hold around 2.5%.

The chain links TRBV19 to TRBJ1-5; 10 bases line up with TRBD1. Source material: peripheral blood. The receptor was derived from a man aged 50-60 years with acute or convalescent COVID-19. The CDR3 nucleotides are TGTGCCAGTAGTATGGGACAGGGGCAGCATTTT. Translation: CASSMGQGQHF. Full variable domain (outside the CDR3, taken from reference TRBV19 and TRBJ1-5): DGGITQSPKYLFRKEGQNVTLSCEQNLNHDAMYWYRQDPGQGLRLIYYSQIVNDFQKGDIAEGYSVSREKKESFPLTVTSAQKNPTAFYLCASSMGQGQHFGDGTRLSIL.